Below are 14 T cell receptor beta chains sequenced from a single sample in a study of cytomegalovirus exposure and HLA in healthy donors. 13 Jbeta primers and 60 Vbeta primers were used for the PCR. The method was immunoSEQ multiplex PCR; TCRdb's version includes in-frame clones alone and lacks a portion of them. The sample contains roughly 180,000 clones, 70% to 90% of which appear only once. The source material was PBMCs. The source is a man between 18 and 35 years old in good health and CMV-seropositive.

The chain joins TRBV29-1 to TRBJ1-2; tentative D call: TRBD1 (5 bases). The CDR3 is 14 amino acids. The ends were cut back, 1 base at V and 7 bases at J, with 16 bases in the middle. Germline V gene lookup returns CDR1 SQVTM and CDR2 ANQGSEA. The DNA for the CDR3 is TGCAGCGTTGAAGGAACCTTGGGACTATCTGGCTACACCTTC. Translation: CSVEGTLGLSGYTF.

This sequence joins TRBV7-9 and TRBJ2-2, with TRBD1 matching 9 bases. The V gene's germline CDR1 is SEHNR and CDR2 FQNEAQ (reference sequence). Trimming removed 5 bases from V and 5 bases from J; junction bases left unmatched: 6. The CDR3 loop spans 15 amino acids. The CDR3 spells CASSPGTGKTGELFF. The CDR3 nucleotides read TGTGCCAGCAGCCCCGGGACAGGGAAGACCGGGGAGCTGTTTTTT.

The genes are TRBV5-4 and TRBJ2-3; 9 bases agree with TRBD2. This CDR3 is 14 amino acids long. The V segment lost 10 bases and the J segment 0 bases; nucleotides outside the gene matches: 6. The germline gives CDR1 SGHNT, CDR2 YYREEE (reference sequence). The CDR3 DNA reads as TGTGCCTTTAGCGGGGGATCTAGCACAGATACGCAGTATTTT. Translated: CAFSGGSSTDTQYF.

The rearrangement joins TRBV11-2 to TRBJ2-7, with 10 bases fitting TRBD1. Germline V gene sequence: CDR1 SGHAT, CDR2 FQNNGV. The CDR3 loop spans 14 amino acids. After removal of 3 bases from V and 6 bases from J, the junction contained 5 bases not matched to a gene. CDR3 in amino acids: CASSFGTGVGEQYF. CDR3 DNA sequence: TGTGCCAGCAGCTTCGGGACAGGGGTGGGCGAGCAGTACTTC.

The CDR3 nucleotides are TGTGCCATCAGTTTCGCGGGGGGTGCTGAGACCCAGTACTTC. It is translated as CAISFAGGAETQYF. The chain is built from TRBV10-3 and TRBJ2-5; 8 nucleotides align to TRBD2. The CDR3 has 14 residues. The germline gives CDR1 ENHRY, CDR2 SYGVKD. The V and J ends lost 5 bases and 5 bases, in that order; junction bases with no gene match: 7.

As regards this clone: The same CDR3 also results from other DNA sequences found in this sample. The chain couples TRBV5-1 to TRBJ1-1, with D hard to call. The CDR3 loop spans 11 amino acids. Germline CDR1 SGHRS, CDR2 YFSETQ. V dropped 3 bases and J dropped 8 bases, with 8 bases sitting between them. CDR3 DNA: TGCGCCAGCAGCTCGGGAGTAGAAGCTTTCTTT. This translates into CASSSGVEAFF. Using reference TRBV5-1 and TRBJ1-1 for the parts outside the CDR3, the full variable domain is KAGVTQTPRYLIKTRGQQVTLSCSPISGHRSVSWYQQTPGQGLQFLFEYFSETQRNKGNFPGRFSGRQFSNSRSEMNVSTLELGDSALYLCASSSGVEAFFGQGTRLTVV.

In this sample, this clone turned up once. J is TRBJ2-3 and V is TRBV5-4; 13 bases match TRBD2. The CDR3 has 16 amino acids. The germline CDR1 and CDR2 sequences are SGHNT and YYREEE (reference sequence). The junction had 8 bases not matched to a gene; V was cut back by 4 bases and J by 6 bases. The CDR3 sequence: CASSLGLAGRGDTQYF. CDR3 DNA sequence: TGTGCCAGCAGCCTGGGACTAGCGGGGAGGGGTGATACGCAGTATTTT.

This clone was picked up a small number of times. V and J are TRBV2 and TRBJ1-2, with D possibly TRBD1 on 5 matching bases. With 8 bases removed from V and 4 bases from J, the gap between germline ends came to 11 bases. The germline V gene has CDR1 SNHLY and CDR2 FYNNEI. The CDR3 is made up of 12 amino acids. The CDR3 DNA is TGTGCCAGCCTCCAGGGAGGCTATGGCTACACCTTC. This codes for CASLQGGYGYTF.

This chain connects TRBV7-2 to TRBJ2-5; TRBD2 matches at 13 bases. The CDR3 has 15 residues. V gave up 6 bases and J gave up 5 bases; unmatched junction bases: 6. CDR1 and CDR2 (germline): SGHTA, FQGNSA. The CDR3 DNA sequence: TGTGCCAGCAGAACTAGCGGGGGGGCCGAGGAGACCCAGTACTTC. Amino acid sequence: CASRTSGGAEETQYF.

CDR3 in amino acids: CASSLGDTYTDTQYF. The CDR3 DNA sequence: TGTGCCAGCAGCTTGGGGGACACCTACACAGATACGCAGTATTTT. The chain links TRBV11-2 to TRBJ2-3; TRBD1 might be the D (6 bases). In germline, CDR1 is SGHAT, CDR2 FQNNGV. The V end was cut by 3 bases, the J end by 2 bases, with 12 bases between. This CDR3 comprises 15 residues.

V gene TRBV2 combines with J gene TRBJ1-2; perhaps TRBD1 as D (5 bases). The germline CDR1 and CDR2 sequences are SNHLY and FYNNEI. CDR3 length: 13 residues. The V and J ends lost 8 bases and 7 bases respectively, with 17 bases between them. The CDR3 DNA is TGTGCCAGCGGCGACTGGGGGGGTCCTGGCTACACCTTC. Translating it yields CASGDWGGPGYTF.

The chain couples TRBV7-9 to TRBJ1-5; a weak D match, TRBD1 (6 bases). CDR3 size: 14 residues. The V gene's germline CDR1 is SEHNR and CDR2 FQNEAQ (reference sequence). V was trimmed by 0 bases and J by 5 bases, leaving 8 bases between them. The chain's CDR3 is CASSLAGGDQPQHF. The CDR3, as DNA: TGTGCCAGCAGCTTAGCAGGGGGGGATCAGCCCCAGCATTTT.

The chain employs TRBV5-1 and TRBJ1-4; TRBD1 is a possible D gene (6 bases). V was cut by 0 bases and J by 8 bases, with 14 bases left in between. Germline loops: CDR1 SGHRS, CDR2 YFSETQ. This CDR3 is 15 amino acids long. CDR3 DNA: TGCGCCAGCAGCTTGGCGGGGGGCGTAAGGGAAAAACTGTTTTTT. It specifies CASSLAGGVREKLFF.

This clone was counted only a few times. Other nucleotide sequences in the sample specify the same CDR3. This chain links TRBV18 with TRBJ2-7; the D gene is possibly TRBD2 (5 bases). This CDR3 is built from 15 residues. From germline, CDR1 is KGHSH and CDR2 LQKENI. V gave up 9 bases and J gave up 4 bases, with 22 bases separating them. The CDR3 DNA reads TGTGCCAGTTTTTTCAAGGAGGAGGCGGCATACGAGCAGTACTTC. Translating gives CASFFKEEAAYEQYF.